This TCR beta chain comes out of a study of CD8+ T cells in alopecia areata. The CDR3 runs to 12 residues. CDR1 SGHTA and CDR2 FQGTGA come from the germline V gene. Deletions cut 3 bases from V and 3 bases from J, with 2 bases between. This clone was seen a few times. The treatment was: oral pan-JAK inhibitor, 5-10 mg twice daily. After isolation, RNA underwent reverse transcription to generate cDNA as the sequencing template. Measured with immunoSEQ multiplex PCR; TCRdb has only the in-frame clones, and not every one. The sample lists some 160,000 clones; under 70% were seen once. The V and J genes are TRBV7-3 and TRBJ2-2, with no clear D. The TCR was taken from a human donor with alopecia areata. Here the sequenced sample was CD4+ T cells sorted from blood, taken at week 4, from a patient treated with tofacitinib. The CDR3 DNA reads TGTGCCAGCAGCTTGTACACCGGGGAGCTGTTTTTT. Encoded protein: CASSLYTGELFF.